This T cell receptor beta chain was identified during a study of immune evolution from preneoplasia to lung adenocarcinoma. Overall study results and limits: Later-stage lesions appeared to have more T cells, more diversity, less clonality.

Libraries were prepared by immunoSEQ multiplex PCR; TCRdb keeps only in-frame clonotypes and omits some of them. The sample has some 12,000 clones, more than 75% seen once. As concerns this clone: Its target is not known.

This receptor was identified in a person aged 45-69 years with lung adenocarcinoma. Sequencing used FFPE tissue from an adenomatous hyperplasia lung lesion. The subset is: atypical adenomatous hyperplasia (AAH), lung preneoplasia.

CDR3 nucleotide sequence: TGTGCCAGCAGCGATGGGCGGACAGGGGATAAGACCCAGTACTTC. This gives the protein CASSDGRTGDKTQYF. J is TRBJ2-5 and V is TRBV5-4; 9 nucleotides line up with TRBD1. Germline V lookup: CDR1 SGHNT, CDR2 YYREEE (reference sequence). V lost 4 bases to trimming and J lost 6 bases; unmatched junction nucleotides: 10. The CDR3 totals 15 residues. Full variable domain (remainder filled in from reference TRBV5-4 and TRBJ2-5): ETGVTQSPTHLIKTRGQQVTLRCSSQSGHNTVSWYQQALGQGPQFIFQYYREEENGRGNFPPRFSGLQFPNYSSELNVNALELDDSALYLCASSDGRTGDKTQYFGPGTRLLVL.